This T cell receptor beta chain was recovered during a study of cytomegalovirus exposure and HLA in healthy donors. This table comes from immunoSEQ multiplex PCR, and its TCRdb copy is limited to in-frame clones, with some not included. In the table there are about 330,000 clones, approximately 90% of which are singletons. Study-level findings and limits: There were a few CMV-associated chains whose specificity for CMV antigens was confirmed in vitro. Cytomegalovirus association was listed for roughly 160 TCR beta chains. Using the classifier, cytomegalovirus status was reportedly diagnosed with high specificity and sensitivity. First-cohort TCR clusters were later found to tend to co-occur in the approximately 110 validation repertoires.

This clone was found a few times. No antigen is known for it. This clonotype was obtained from a woman in her 30s in good health and CMV-seropositive. Input material: PBMCs.

For the CDR3, the DNA is TGTGCACAAAGGGCGGGTAATTCACCCCTCCACTTT. It encodes CAQRAGNSPLHF. The chain has TRBV30 and TRBJ1-6; D remains ambiguous. The CDR3 sequence is 12 residues long. Germline CDR1 reads GTSNPN; CDR2 reads SVGIG (reference sequence). The full variable domain, in which reference TRBV30 and TRBJ1-6 provide the parts outside the CDR3, is SQTIHQWPATLVQPVGSPLSLECTVEGTSNPNLYWYRQAAGRGLQLLFYSVGIGQISSEVPQNLSASRPQDRQFILSSKKLLLSDSGFYLCAQRAGNSPLHFGNGTRLTVT.